This T cell receptor (beta chain) is drawn from a study of cytomegalovirus exposure and HLA in healthy donors (dated by TCRdb to 2017 to 2019). About the full investigation: An earlier analysis of roughly 630 of the donors reported about 250 Gb of sequence data and 117 million unique TCR beta sequences from roughly 200 million T cells. An early release that covered roughly 600 HLA-typed donors contained about 300 gigabases of sequencing data and roughly 84 million unique TCR sequences. The genetic ancestry cluster associated with self-reported Caucasian donors included 70% to 85% of the 350 to 500 genotyped donors. The study aimed to test whether signatures of past pathogen exposure could be identified by cataloging public T cell receptors. Using immunosequencing, the study profiled T cell repertoires from roughly 650 subjects and related those repertoires to cytomegalovirus serostatus. Besides the first cohort of 666 subjects, a separate validation cohort made up of 120 different subjects was used. High-throughput TCR immunosequencing, statistical association of individual TCRs with disease status, and machine learning were combined to predict cytomegalovirus infection status. A later analysis re-analyzed previously published TCR beta repertoires from 650 to 800 donors and added high-resolution HLA genotyping to study TCR occurrence patterns. Rather than drawing on any new phenotypic data, the later analysis identified candidate immune exposures from TCR beta sequences and the way those sequences occurred across donors. In an earlier analysis of 500 to 650 of the donors, high-throughput TCR beta sequencing was used to judge whether each TCR beta V gene segment behaved as functional or pseudogenic. Alongside the repertoire data, information on donor age, sex, ethnicity and CMV serostatus was compiled. In a later genetic analysis, genome-wide SNP genotypes for about three fifths of the roughly 670 donors were used, and that subset was treated as a discovery cohort. Every discovery cohort repertoire had been produced on one sequencing platform. Both class I and class II loci were covered by HLA typing, at four-digit resolution. The number of typed donors differed by locus: 629-630 for A, B, C, DRB1 and DQB1; approximately 520 for DQA1; approximately 600 for DPA1; and roughly 490 for DPB1. Four or five DR-DQ haplotypes were handled as single units for association and clustering because linkage in the cohort was strong. Across some 400 genotyped donors of the cohort, an average of roughly 230,000 unique TCR beta nucleotide sequences per donor were sequenced, and approximately 17% of those sequences were non-productive. The investigation overall reported the following: Specific HLA alleles were associated with 15,000 to 20,000 TCR beta sequences at a false discovery rate of 0.05 in a later analysis. Strong co-occurrence of HLA alleles, especially DR and DQ, made assigning TCR associations to individual alleles difficult. An association between a missense DCLRE1C variant and V-gene and J-gene trimming of TCR beta chains was found in a later genetic analysis and replicated in an independent cohort. In a later analysis, most CMV-associated TCR beta chains were found to appear HLA-restricted, with HLA associations seemingly driven largely by CMV exposure. In an earlier analysis of around 600 of the donors, most TCR beta V segments were observed in productive rearrangements about 90% or about 30% of the time, broadly matching IMGT annotations. A further reported finding was that TCR beta sequences accurately predicted the HLA-A and HLA-B alleles for most subjects in the first cohort. A few of the identified cytomegalovirus-associated TCR beta chains were confirmed in vitro to be specific for cytomegalovirus antigens. A later analysis found that HLA-associated TCR beta chains were more clonally expanded and had lower generation probabilities than equally common non-associated chains. The authors suggested that the approach could potentially be generalized to other disease states and immunological phenotypes. The study listed 150 to 200 TCR beta chains as associated with cytomegalovirus. In a later analysis, TCR association rates were found to vary across HLA loci, with the most associated TCRs seen for DRB1 alleles and the fewest for HLA-C alleles. Compared with the roughly 710-donor mean, donors in an Asian-associated ancestry cluster had fewer N-insertions in productive TCRs, according to a later genetic analysis. Correlated functional status among segregating V segments might be attributable to linkage disequilibrium, but an unknown experimental factor could not be ruled out. Across donors, most TCR sequences were observed very rarely, whereas some public TCRs were present in many individuals. Sequencing depth was assumed to be roughly uniform across donors in the presence/absence analyses, though that assumption may not hold. Because HLA typing was missing for some donors at each locus, association tests included only the typed subset. Because the 87-base-pair reads could not distinguish some IMGT-functional V segments, including TRBV6-2 and TRBV6-3, those segments were excluded. According to a later analysis, parvovirus B19, influenza, CMV and Epstein-Barr virus appeared linked to several top co-occurrence clusters. CMV serostatus was the only immune exposure information available for the cohort. Because counts were too low, 15 to 20 rarely observed V segments, including chromosome 9 orphons, were left out of the earlier analysis of some 600 of the donors. This cohort had only TCR beta chains sequenced, and the lack of alpha or paired-chain data limited which features could be detected. Cytomegalovirus status was reported to be diagnosed by the classifier with high specificity and sensitivity in both the original and validation cohorts. A cluster of highly shared sequence variants was judged likely to represent a technical artifact of the sequencing pipeline.

Library preparation employed the immunoSEQ multiplex PCR assay. For the multiplex PCR, a mixture combining 60 forward primers for TCR Vbeta segments and 13 reverse primers for TCR Jbeta segments was used. The CDR3 region of rearranged TCR beta genes was amplified from genomic DNA with a multiplex PCR assay. Amplified TCR beta libraries were sequenced as 87-base-pair reads on the Illumina HiSeq System. In the original analysis: In a later analysis, roughly 80 million unique TCR beta chains were counted across the 500 to 700 repertoires, and around 11 million of these chains were shared by at least two donors. Raw reads were error-corrected and collapsed into unique sequences by a nearest-neighbor algorithm in which closely related sequences were merged to remove PCR and sequencing errors. To assign V, D and J gene segments, CDR3 sequences were aligned to IMGT reference sequences. For a sequence to be retained, a match of at least six nucleotides was required to both a V gene segment and a J gene segment. Rearrangements were classified as productive when the CDR3 lacked stop codons and remained in frame with V and J, and all other rearrangements were classified as non-productive. CDR3 was defined by IMGT convention, running from the second conserved V-encoded cysteine to the conserved J-encoded phenylalanine. The earlier analysis of approximately 590 of the donors excluded any sequence lacking an unambiguous match to a single V gene segment. In an earlier analysis of 450 to 700 of the donors, V segments were called functional above 56.7% productive rearrangements and were called segregating when the between-donor standard deviation exceeded 5%. A statistical classification framework was developed to diagnose cytomegalovirus status using the catalog of TCR beta chain sequences. In a later analysis, V and J genes were assigned by comparing TCR nucleotide sequences against IMGT/GENE-DB human TR gene sequences. Using the TCRdist pipeline, a later analysis assigned CDR3 sequences along with most-parsimonious VDJ recombination scenarios. In a later analysis, every TCR beta chain was defined by the combination of its CDR3 amino acid sequence and its V-gene family, and reads without a unique V-gene family were dropped. A later analysis removed 500 to 650 highly shared, low-generation-probability nucleotide sequences to deal with suspected cross-contamination and a sequencing artifact. In a later analysis, a clonal expansion index was calculated for each public chain from normalized within-repertoire ranks of inferred template counts. Generation probabilities in a later analysis came from a VDJ recombination model fitted to out-of-frame rearrangements, and those results were checked against IGoR. In a later analysis, TCR-TCR, TCR-HLA and TCR-CMV co-occurrence was scored with hypergeometric tests, and a repertoire-size bias correction was applied to TCR pairs. To estimate false discovery rates, a later analysis permuted the HLA or CMV assignments 20 times. A later analysis grouped co-occurring TCRs with DBSCAN, adding TCRdist sequence similarity when clustering within HLA-allele-positive subsets. For co-occurrence clustering, repertoires with fewer than 30,000 or more than 120,000 public chains were excluded, along with five or six repertoires with anomalous nucleotide sharing. TCRdb's version of the immuneACCESS table is confined to in-frame rearrangements and falls short of the full clone set. An unresolved V gene accounts for under half of the shortfall where checked; the remainder is of unknown origin. The V and J calls and clone size are taken from that table; D and trimming were inferred from the DNA. The sample table holds about 120,000 clones, of which less than 80% were seen once. The ten largest clones capture approximately 3.9% of the sample.

Regarding this clone: The antigen it recognizes is unknown. No much larger clonotype is one base removed from it; base qualities were not supplied.

The cohort was made up of 650 to 700 healthy bone marrow donors. Cohort members were all nominally healthy when sampled, although unrecorded immune exposures were likely present. The donor tested CMV seropositive, placing the donor among the 289 seropositive members of the cohort. Every donor gave a peripheral blood sample, and the peripheral blood mononuclear cells from that sample were used for TCR beta sequencing. Genomic DNA was extracted from the blood cell samples with the Qiagen DNeasy Blood Extraction Kit. Reading from cysteine to phenylalanine, the CDR3 counts 14 amino acids. Here the CDR3 DNA is all that survives: 42 bases in frame from base 1. Trimming accounts for 3 bases at V and 6 bases at J, while the number of junction bases matched to no gene is 8. As encoded in the germline V gene (reference sequence), CDR1 is LNHDA while CDR2 is SQIVND.

The sequence came from a man between 35 and 55 years old in good health and CMV-seropositive. This chain joins TRBV19 to TRBJ2-7, and 7 junction bases match TRBD1. Sequenced sample: PBMCs. The CDR3 reads as follows: CASSIHRGEGEQYF. The nucleotide sequence reads TGTGCCAGTAGTATTCACAGGGGCGAGGGCGAGCAGTACTTC.